This TCR beta chain was identified during a study of shared clonotypes between healthy human individuals. Study-wide findings and caveats: Across subsets, estimated richness was generally greater for naive than for memory populations. Generation probability values for non-shared clonotypes were lower than those for clonotypes shared by all four donors.

Sequencing used immunoSEQ multiplex PCR; TCRdb keeps in-frame clones, though not all of them. This sample has hundreds of thousands of clones, with roughly 70% found just once. On this clone: Its antigen is unknown.

Each of the donors was a healthy adult who was HIV-negative and had not had a recent acute infection or vaccination. CD4+ cell separation produced CD45RA+ naive and CD45RA-negative memory subsets. The CDR3 spans 16 residues. Germline values: CDR1 LNHDA, CDR2 SQIVND (reference sequence). V shed 4 bases and J 5 bases; nucleotides not matched to a gene: 10. The V call is TRBV19, the J call TRBJ1-2, with 10 positions matching TRBD1. Sequenced material: memory CD4+ T cells sorted from blood. Sample subset: CD45RA-negative fraction. The clonotype comes from a young woman in good health. The DNA for the CDR3 is TGTGCCAGTAGTACCGTGACAGGGGGCAAGGTTTATGGCTACACCTTC. Protein: CASSTVTGGKVYGYTF.